This paragraph covers one T cell receptor (beta chain) sequence. Its antigen is currently unknown. The data were taken from a study of a mutant IDH1 vaccine in newly diagnosed glioma. Across the whole study: Vaccination followed radiotherapy alone by 4-6 weeks, or accompanied temozolomide cycles. Beforehand, treatment had been radiotherapy, temozolomide, or both; the majority received both.

Time point reported: week 47, end of study. Every single dose of the vaccine, 300 ug of mutant IDH1 20-mer peptide, came with topical imiquimod. The donor cohort comprised cases of new WHO grade 3 or 4 IDH1-mutant, ATRX-lost astrocytoma. The assay was immunoSEQ multiplex PCR, and TCRdb's table has in-frame clones only and misses some. The sample holds approximately 84,000 clones, 70% to 90% seen once. CDR3 length equals 14 residues. CDR1 and CDR2 from the germline V gene are SGDLS and YYNGEE. V shed 1 base and J shed 7 bases, with 12 bases lying between them. The V call is TRBV9, the J call TRBJ1-3; no clear D gene. The sequence came from a man aged 40-55 years with glioma. This specimen was PBMCs, taken from a glioma patient whose treatment included an IDH1 peptide vaccine. CDR3 loop: CASSVLGSPNTIYF. The DNA for the CDR3 is TGTGCCAGCAGCGTACTCGGCAGTCCGAACACCATATATTTT.